This T cell receptor beta chain was identified during a study of blood T cell repertoires in COVID-19. Study in general: Sites across the United States, Italy and Spain contributed samples from acute and convalescent COVID-19. From T cells, B-cell-depleted T cells, or PBMCs came the material, which was cDNA or gDNA.

Study processing details: Estimated nucleated cell counts came from reference gene primer amplification. Assay: immunoSEQ multiplex PCR; the TCRdb copy retains only in-frame clones and omits some. V, J and clone size are those of that table, while D and trimming were read from the DNA. The sample has 150,000 to 200,000 clones; approximately 90% are singletons. Per the germline V gene, CDR1 is KGHSH and CDR2 is LQKENI. V was pared by 2 bases and J by 0 bases, with 10 bases between. The CDR3 extends over 15 amino acids. The chain employs TRBV18 and TRBJ1-1; D call uncertain. The sequence was obtained from a woman in her forties or fifties with acute or convalescent COVID-19. Input material: peripheral blood. This chain's CDR3 is CASSPSVGMNTEAFF. CDR3 coding DNA: TGTGCCAGCTCACCATCCGTCGGGATGAACACTGAAGCTTTCTTT.